One sample yielded the 25 T cell receptor beta chains listed below, sequenced in a study of control samples from healthy donors and cancer patients. TCRdb keeps only in-frame clones here, not all; method: immunoSEQ multiplex PCR. The table shows around 71,000 clones, with around 87% occurring only once. The sequenced sample consisted of PBMCs. Every receptor here comes from a woman in her fifties or sixties with head and neck cancer.

This chain uses TRBV28 with TRBJ2-6; D remains ambiguous. The V end was cut by 7 bases, the J end by 0 bases, with 16 bases between. Germline V CDR1 and CDR2: MDHEN, SYDVKM. The CDR3 consists of 17 residues. The CDR3 is CASTLVAMPSGANVLTF. For the CDR3, the DNA is TGTGCCAGCACCTTGGTTGCCATGCCCTCTGGGGCCAACGTCCTGACTTTC. Combining the CDR3 with reference TRBV28 and TRBJ2-6 gives the whole variable domain DVKVTQSSRYLVKRTGEKVFLECVQDMDHENMFWYRQDPGLGLRLIYFSYDVKMKEKGDIPEGYSVSREKKERFSLILESASTNQTSMYLCASTLVAMPSGANVLTFGAGSRLTVL.

Comment on this clone: Relative to the germline gene, one junction end is altered; a read error may explain this. The rearrangement uses TRBV5-1 and TRBJ2-5, with D perhaps matching TRBD1 (6 bases). The CDR3 extends over 15 amino acids. Per the germline V gene, CDR1 is SGHRS and CDR2 is YFSETQ. The CDR3 loop reads CASSLLRDTQQTQYF. CDR3 DNA: TGCGCCAGCAGCTTACTTCGGGACACCCAACAGACCCAGTACTTC.

For the CDR3, the DNA is TGTGCCAGCGGGACAGGGGACTCCTACGAGCAGTACTTC. This encodes CASGTGDSYEQYF. The chain couples TRBV27 to TRBJ2-7; TRBD1 agrees at 10 bases. With 8 bases clipped from V and 0 bases from J, the junction kept 1 base outside the gene matches. CDR3 size: 13 residues. Germline assignment: CDR1 MNHEY and CDR2 SMNVEV (reference sequence).

About this clone: Other DNA sequences within the sample encode an identical CDR3. The rearrangement links TRBV4-3 to TRBJ2-5; TRBD2 matches at 9 bases. V was clipped by 0 bases and J by 1 base; unmatched bases: 0. CDR1 and CDR2 from the germline V gene are LGHNA and YSLEER. The CDR3 has 15 residues. Written as DNA, the CDR3 is TGCGCCAGCAGCCAAGAGCGGGGGGGCCAAGAGACCCAGTACTTC. Translating gives CASSQERGGQETQYF.

The V call is TRBV19, the J call TRBJ1-2; TRBD1 might be the D (6 bases). CDR1 and CDR2 (germline): LNHDA, SQIVND (reference sequence). The CDR3 is 16 amino acids. V gave up 7 bases and J gave up 3 bases, with 21 bases separating them. The CDR3 is CASMGAKGRRDYGYTF. CDR3 bases: TGTGCCAGTATGGGGGCGAAGGGACGACGAGACTATGGCTACACCTTC.

Here the CDR3 DNA reads TGTGCCAGCAGGGGAGTACGGCAGCCCCAGCATTTT. The encoded protein is CASRGVRQPQHF. This chain uses TRBV6-5 with TRBJ1-5; the D is unclear. The V gene lost 6 bases and the J gene lost 7 bases, with 10 bases spanning the gap. Per germline, CDR1 MNHEY and CDR2 SVGAGI. The CDR3 runs to 12 residues.

This chain joins TRBV4-2 and TRBJ1-3, with 7 bases matching TRBD1. Germline loops: CDR1 LGHNA, CDR2 YNFKEQ. With V trimmed by 4 bases and J by 1 base, 4 bases remained unmatched. The CDR3 runs 15 residues. The CDR3 coding sequence is TGTGCCAGCAGCCGAGACAGGGTGTCTGGAAACACCATATATTTT. It codes for CASSRDRVSGNTIYF.

This chain joins TRBV4-2 and TRBJ1-2; TRBD1 aligns across 9 bases. V gave up 3 bases and J gave up 3 bases; unmatched junction bases: 5. Germline V gene lookup returns CDR1 LGHNA and CDR2 YNFKEQ. This CDR3 is 15 amino acids long. The DNA of the CDR3 is TGTGCCAGCAGCCAGAATACAGGGGGCGACTATGGCTACACCTTC. Translation: CASSQNTGGDYGYTF.

The V call is TRBV14, the J call TRBJ2-3; 10 bases line up with TRBD2. Germline lookup yields CDR1 SGHDN and CDR2 FVKESK. The CDR3 contains 15 residues. J gave up 11 bases and V 5 bases, and 13 bases lay outside the gene matches. The CDR3 DNA reads as TGTGCCAGCAGCTTGCTAGCGGGGGCCCACCTAGGGCAGTATTTT. It specifies CASSLLAGAHLGQYF.

This clone appeared a single time. The chain links TRBV24-1 to TRBJ2-3; 9 bases map to TRBD1. With V trimmed by 2 bases and J by 3 bases, 5 bases remained unmatched. Germline V lookup: CDR1 KGHDR, CDR2 SFDVKD. The CDR3 is 16 amino acids. CDR3 in amino acids: CATSDYGTGITDTQYF. CDR3 DNA sequence: TGTGCCACCAGTGATTACGGGACAGGGATAACAGATACGCAGTATTTT.

V is TRBV7-6 and J is TRBJ2-2; TRBD2 matches at 10 bases. V trimming: 5 bases; J trimming: 5 bases; junction bases outside the gene matches: 8. The CDR3 covers 16 residues. The V gene's germline CDR1 is SGHVS and CDR2 FNYEAQ. CDR3 nucleotides: TGTGCCAGCAGCACCTTACTAGCGGGGCTAACCGGGGAGCTGTTTTTT. Protein sequence: CASSTLLAGLTGELFF.

The chain combines TRBV15 with TRBJ2-1; 7 nucleotides line up with TRBD2. The CDR3 has 17 amino acids. The V and J ends lost 0 bases and 7 bases, in that order; junction bases with no gene match: 12. The V gene's germline CDR1 is LNHNV and CDR2 YYDKDF (reference sequence). The CDR3: CATSRDNPTGGNNEQFF. The CDR3 DNA sequence: TGTGCCACCAGCAGAGACAACCCTACCGGGGGGAATAATGAGCAGTTCTTC.

The chain couples TRBV19 to TRBJ2-5; D uncertain. CDR3 length: 11 residues. The germline CDR1 and CDR2 sequences are LNHDA and SQIVND (reference sequence). The V end was cut by 5 bases, the J end by 1 base, with 2 bases between. The CDR3 nucleotides read TGTGCCAGTAGTGGCCAAGAGACCCAGTACTTC. It specifies CASSGQETQYF.

V is TRBV2 and J is TRBJ2-1; D is perhaps TRBD2 (6 bases). The CDR3 loop spans 16 amino acids. V was clipped by 1 base and J by 0 bases, with 10 bases between them. The germline CDR1 and CDR2 sequences are SNHLY and FYNNEI. The DNA for the CDR3 is TGTGCCAGCAGTGAAGGACGGGGGAGCTCCTACAATGAGCAGTTCTTC. Encoded protein: CASSEGRGSSYNEQFF.

V and J are TRBV19 and TRBJ2-1; the match to TRBD2 covers 7 bases. This CDR3 contains 13 residues. Germline-derived CDR1 and CDR2 are LNHDA and SQIVND (reference sequence). Losses at the gene ends were 3 bases for V and 9 bases for J; bases not matched to a gene: 5. This CDR3 reads CASSIFGEGEQFF. The CDR3 bases are TGTGCCAGTAGTATCTTCGGGGAGGGTGAGCAGTTCTTC. Based on the CDR3 plus reference TRBV19 and TRBJ2-1, the full variable domain is DGGITQSPKYLFRKEGQNVTLSCEQNLNHDAMYWYRQDPGQGLRLIYYSQIVNDFQKGDIAEGYSVSREKKESFPLTVTSAQKNPTAFYLCASSIFGEGEQFFGPGTRLTVL.

V usage is TRBV15 and J usage is TRBJ2-3, with TRBD2 as a possible D gene (5 bases). Trimming pared 0 bases from V and 4 bases from J, leaving 8 bases between. The CDR3 runs 14 residues. Germline V gene sequence: CDR1 LNHNV, CDR2 YYDKDF (reference sequence). The chain's CDR3 is CATSRDLAADTQYF. In nucleotides, the CDR3 is TGTGCCACCAGCAGAGATCTAGCAGCAGATACGCAGTATTTT.

The chain uses TRBV3-1 (or the pseudogene TRBV3-2) and TRBJ2-1; D call uncertain. The CDR3 contains 14 residues. The V gene lost 0 bases and the J gene lost 7 bases, with 10 bases spanning the gap. The germline gives CDR1 LGHDT, CDR2 YNNKEL (reference sequence). In DNA, the CDR3 is TGTGCCAGCAGCCAAGATCCAGTCAAAAATGAGCAGTTCTTC. This translates into CASSQDPVKNEQFF.

This rearrangement joins TRBV3-1 (or the pseudogene TRBV3-2) to TRBJ2-5; D unclear. The V gene's germline CDR1 is LGHDT and CDR2 YNNKEL (reference sequence). CDR3 length: 13 amino acids. With 6 bases removed from V and 0 bases from J, the gap between germline ends came to 8 bases. The DNA of the CDR3 is TGTGCCAGCAGGGAGCCGTACCAAGAGACCCAGTACTTC. Protein sequence: CASREPYQETQYF.

In its sample, this clone was seen a few times. The V call is TRBV29-1, the J call TRBJ2-7, with 8 bases fitting TRBD1. The CDR3 extends over 13 amino acids. Germline V gene sequence: CDR1 SQVTM, CDR2 ANQGSEA. The V gene end was trimmed by 5 bases and the J gene end by 6 bases; junction bases not matched to a gene: 9. The CDR3 loop reads CSVKTGEMGEQYF. The CDR3 DNA sequence: TGCAGCGTTAAGACAGGGGAGATGGGCGAGCAGTACTTC.

V gene TRBV7-3 combines with J gene TRBJ2-1; 8 nucleotides agree with TRBD1. Germline CDR1 and CDR2: SGHTA and FQGTGA. The V segment lost 4 bases and the J segment 10 bases; nucleotides outside the gene matches: 9. The CDR3 runs 14 residues. CDR3 loop: CASSSRSAGGEQFF. CDR3 in DNA: TGTGCCAGCAGCTCTCGATCCGCAGGGGGCGAGCAGTTCTTC.

The chain employs TRBV19 and TRBJ1-6, with D maybe TRBD1 (6 bases). The CDR3 has 14 residues. Germline CDR1 LNHDA, CDR2 SQIVND (reference sequence). V was shortened by 7 bases and J by 8 bases, with 15 bases between the two germline ends. This CDR3 is CASNPGHGDSPLHF. CDR3 nucleotides: TGTGCCAGTAACCCGGGACACGGGGATTCACCCCTCCACTTT.

A single count supports this clone. The V call is TRBV5-6, the J call TRBJ1-3; D is uncertain. The CDR3 contains 15 residues. Trimming shortened V by 0 bases and J by 0 bases, and 7 bases separated the two germline ends. Germline lookup yields CDR1 SGHDT and CDR2 YYEEEE. CDR3 region: CASSLGPSSGNTIYF. CDR3 in DNA: TGTGCCAGCAGCTTGGGCCCTAGCTCTGGAAACACCATATATTTT.

The chain employs TRBV3-1 (or the pseudogene TRBV3-2) and TRBJ2-4, with a weak D call TRBD2 (6 bases). CDR1 and CDR2 (germline): LGHDT, YNNKEL (reference sequence). This CDR3 comprises 16 residues. Trimming pared 5 bases from V and 0 bases from J, leaving 14 bases between. In DNA form, the CDR3 reads TGTGCCAGCAGCGAAACCGGGGGTATAGCCAAAAACATTCAGTACTTC. This translates into CASSETGGIAKNIQYF.

The chain has TRBV24-1 and TRBJ2-3; 7 bases align to TRBD1. Germline assignment: CDR1 KGHDR and CDR2 SFDVKD. Losses at the gene ends were 1 base for V and 8 bases for J; bases not matched to a gene: 8. This CDR3 is 15 amino acids long. CDR3 loop: CATSDFGGQKGTQYF. The CDR3 bases are TGTGCCACCAGTGATTTTGGGGGACAGAAGGGTACGCAGTATTTT.

V and J are TRBV27 and TRBJ2-5; D remains ambiguous. The CDR3 length is 13 residues. The germline CDR1 and CDR2 sequences are MNHEY and SMNVEV (reference sequence). Trimming took off 1 base at V and 5 bases at J, with 8 bases between the two ends. The CDR3 region is CASSLWNRETQYF. CDR3 sequence (DNA): TGTGCCAGCAGTTTATGGAACCGGGAGACCCAGTACTTC.